A selection of T cell receptor beta chains follows, all from one sample in a study of T cells in Graves' hyperthyroidism and ophthalmopathy. From the multiplex PCR reads, TCRdb called clonotypes with MiXCR, one entry per CDR3 protein. The sample lists 700,000 to 850,000 distinct CDR3 sequences, approximately 36% occurring once. The specimen sequenced was blood. These receptors all come from a woman aged 40 to 50 with Graves' hyperthyroidism. Both conserved end residues are part of each CDR3. The order of the fields is clone size, D gene, J gene, V gene, CDR3 DNA, CDR3 protein. The D gene is left open where the match is weak. Some rows have no size entry. The others give once, few or many, or a class for an expanded clone.

clone_size: many; d_call: -; j_call: TRBJ1-2; v_call: TRBV7-2; cdr3_nt: TGTGCCAGCAGCTTGGTGACCGACGTGTACTATGGCTACACCTTC; cdr3_aa: CASSLVTDVYYGYTF
clone_size: few; d_call: -; j_call: TRBJ1-4; v_call: TRBV2; cdr3_nt: TGTGCCAGCAGTGAGGGCAGGGAGAAACTGTTTTTT; cdr3_aa: CASSEGREKLFF
clone_size: few; d_call: -; j_call: TRBJ1-5; v_call: TRBV7-2; cdr3_nt: TGTGCCAGCAGCTTAGAGGAACTCCAGCCCCAGCATTTT; cdr3_aa: CASSLEELQPQHF
clone_size: -; d_call: -; j_call: TRBJ2-6; v_call: TRBV6-5; cdr3_nt: TGTGCCAGCAATCGGACTCCCCTCGTTTGGGCCAACGTCCTGACTTTC; cdr3_aa: CASNRTPLVWANVLTF
clone_size: -; d_call: -; j_call: TRBJ1-2; v_call: TRBV20-1; cdr3_nt: TGCAGTGCTAGATCGGCGTCCAGGGGAATAATCGTCGCGAGTGGCTACACCTTC; cdr3_aa: CSARSASRGIIVASGYTF
clone_size: few; d_call: -; j_call: TRBJ2-2; v_call: TRBV7-9; cdr3_nt: TGTGCCAGCAGCCCAGGCAAACCAGGGGAGCTGTTTTTT; cdr3_aa: CASSPGKPGELFF
clone_size: many; d_call: -; j_call: TRBJ1-1; v_call: TRBV9; cdr3_nt: TGTGCCAGCAGCGTAGACCCCGCCCCAAACCCGAACACTGAAGCTTTCTTT; cdr3_aa: CASSVDPAPNPNTEAFF
clone_size: -; d_call: TRBD1; j_call: TRBJ1-5; v_call: TRBV19; cdr3_nt: TGTGCCAGTATCGGGACAGGGGTATCTAGCAATCAGCCCCAGCATTTT; cdr3_aa: CASIGTGVSSNQPQHF
clone_size: -; d_call: -; j_call: TRBJ1-2; v_call: TRBV10-2; cdr3_nt: TGTGCCAGCAGCCTTCAGAGCACTAACAATGGCTACACCTTC; cdr3_aa: CASSLQSTNNGYTF
clone_size: -; d_call: TRBD1; j_call: TRBJ1-5; v_call: TRBV27; cdr3_nt: TGTGCCAGCAGTTTCCGATGGACAGGGCCTTATAGCAATCAGCCCCAGCATTTT; cdr3_aa: CASSFRWTGPYSNQPQHF
clone_size: -; d_call: -; j_call: TRBJ2-5; v_call: TRBV20-1; cdr3_nt: TGCAGTGCTAGAGTTGGGATGGAGCCCCAGTACTTC; cdr3_aa: CSARVGMEPQYF
clone_size: -; d_call: TRBD1; j_call: TRBJ2-7; v_call: TRBV2; cdr3_nt: TGTGCCAGTATGGGACTGATCCCGGGACAGGGCTACGAGCAGTACTTC; cdr3_aa: CASMGLIPGQGYEQYF
clone_size: many; d_call: -; j_call: TRBJ2-5; v_call: TRBV7-3; cdr3_nt: TGTGCCAGCAGCTTGAGGGGGGCGGGGGACCAAGAGACCCAGTACTTC; cdr3_aa: CASSLRGAGDQETQYF
clone_size: many; d_call: TRBD2; j_call: TRBJ2-5; v_call: TRBV7-2; cdr3_nt: TGTGCCAGCAGCTCCGACCATAGCGGGGGGGAAGGGACCCAGTACTTC; cdr3_aa: CASSSDHSGGEGTQYF
clone_size: once; d_call: TRBD2; j_call: TRBJ2-2; v_call: TRBV4-1; cdr3_nt: TGCGCCAGCAGCCAAGATAAGACTAGCGGGGCCGGGGAGCTGTTTTTT; cdr3_aa: CASSQDKTSGAGELFF
clone_size: few; d_call: -; j_call: TRBJ1-2; v_call: TRBV6-5; cdr3_nt: TGTGCCAGCAGGGAAGTCGGCAGGTACTATGGCTACACCTTC; cdr3_aa: CASREVGRYYGYTF
clone_size: -; d_call: -; j_call: TRBJ1-1; v_call: TRBV29-1; cdr3_nt: TGCAGCGCCGCAATAGGCACTGAAGCTTTCTTT; cdr3_aa: CSAAIGTEAFF
clone_size: -; d_call: -; j_call: TRBJ1-2; v_call: TRBV7-9; cdr3_nt: TGTGCCAGCAGCCAATCTCGTCCGGCGGGAATCTTGATCTATGGCTACACCTTC; cdr3_aa: CASSQSRPAGILIYGYTF
clone_size: -; d_call: -; j_call: TRBJ1-6; v_call: TRBV27; cdr3_nt: TGTGCCAGCAGTTTGTACGCAACCGAGGATGCTAAGAATTCACCCCTCCACTTT; cdr3_aa: CASSLYATEDAKNSPLHF
clone_size: -; d_call: -; j_call: TRBJ1-2; v_call: TRBV6-5; cdr3_nt: TGTGCCAGCAGTTTACGGGAGTGGGGTGGCTACACCTTC; cdr3_aa: CASSLREWGGYTF
clone_size: -; d_call: TRBD1; j_call: TRBJ2-7; v_call: TRBV7-9; cdr3_nt: TGTGCCAGCAGCTTGCTGGTCTACGCGACAGGGGACGAGCAGTACTTC; cdr3_aa: CASSLLVYATGDEQYF
clone_size: many; d_call: TRBD1; j_call: TRBJ1-2; v_call: TRBV12-3/TRBV12-4; cdr3_nt: TGTGCCAGCAGTTTTACAGGGGGCTATGGCTACACCTTC; cdr3_aa: CASSFTGGYGYTF
clone_size: -; d_call: TRBD1; j_call: TRBJ1-4; v_call: TRBV5-5; cdr3_nt: TGTGCCAGCAACTGGGGGACAGCCGATTGGGTTGAAAAACTGTTTTTT; cdr3_aa: CASNWGTADWVEKLFF
clone_size: -; d_call: TRBD2; j_call: TRBJ2-7; v_call: TRBV7-9; cdr3_nt: TGTGCCAGCCGCCGGGGGACTAGCGGTACCTACGAGCAGTACTTC; cdr3_aa: CASRRGTSGTYEQYF
clone_size: -; d_call: -; j_call: TRBJ2-2; v_call: TRBV5-1; cdr3_nt: TGTGCCAGCAGCGGCCGGGGGACACGGTTCACCGGGGAGCTGTTTTTT; cdr3_aa: CASSGRGTRFTGELFF
clone_size: -; d_call: -; j_call: TRBJ2-7; v_call: TRBV20-1; cdr3_nt: TGCAGTGCTCCCGGGACATACACCTACGAGCAGTACTTC; cdr3_aa: CSAPGTYTYEQYF
clone_size: -; d_call: -; j_call: TRBJ2-5; v_call: TRBV7-2; cdr3_nt: TGTGCCAGCAGCTGGAGGGGGGAAATTCAAGAGACCCAGTACTTC; cdr3_aa: CASSWRGEIQETQYF
clone_size: -; d_call: -; j_call: TRBJ2-6; v_call: TRBV9; cdr3_nt: TGTGCCAGCAGCTCGAGATACGGGGGGCGCATAACCGGGGCCAACGTCCTGACTTTC; cdr3_aa: CASSSRYGGRITGANVLTF
clone_size: many; d_call: -; j_call: TRBJ1-6; v_call: TRBV7-8; cdr3_nt: TGTGCCAGCAGCTTAGCGCCCTCAAATTCACCCCTCCACTTT; cdr3_aa: CASSLAPSNSPLHF
clone_size: few; d_call: -; j_call: TRBJ1-1; v_call: TRBV27; cdr3_nt: TGTGCCAGCAGTTTTAGGGGCGTTGAAGCTTTCTTT; cdr3_aa: CASSFRGVEAFF
clone_size: many; d_call: -; j_call: TRBJ1-6; v_call: TRBV7-2; cdr3_nt: TGTGCCAGCAGCCTCAGCCACGACTATAATTCACCCCTCCACTTT; cdr3_aa: CASSLSHDYNSPLHF
clone_size: -; d_call: -; j_call: TRBJ1-2; v_call: TRBV25-1; cdr3_nt: TGTGCCAGCAGCCCTATTTGGGGACCGGGGGGCTACACCTTC; cdr3_aa: CASSPIWGPGGYTF
clone_size: -; d_call: TRBD1; j_call: TRBJ1-5; v_call: TRBV14; cdr3_nt: TGTGCCAGCAGGCCCCCCGGGACAGGCCCAAATCAGCCCCAGCATTTT; cdr3_aa: CASRPPGTGPNQPQHF
clone_size: -; d_call: -; j_call: TRBJ1-2; v_call: TRBV20-1; cdr3_nt: TGCAGCCTAGGAGGGGGGGCGCTCTATGGCTACACCTTC; cdr3_aa: CSLGGGALYGYTF
clone_size: many; d_call: -; j_call: TRBJ2-2; v_call: TRBV6-4; cdr3_nt: TGTGCCAGCAGTGGACACGGCACCGGGGAGCTGTTTTTT; cdr3_aa: CASSGHGTGELFF
clone_size: -; d_call: -; j_call: TRBJ1-2; v_call: TRBV10-3; cdr3_nt: TGTGCCATCAGTGAGTCGATACTTACAGGTTATGGCTACACCTTC; cdr3_aa: CAISESILTGYGYTF
clone_size: -; d_call: -; j_call: TRBJ1-6; v_call: TRBV5-4; cdr3_nt: TGCGCCAGCAGCCAAGACTTTGGGGCCCGGGGGTTCAGAGGTCTCCACTTT; cdr3_aa: CASSQDFGARGFRGLHF
clone_size: few; d_call: -; j_call: TRBJ2-5; v_call: TRBV9; cdr3_nt: TGTGCCAGCAGCGTAGCTTCTCAGGGCGAGACCCAGTACTTC; cdr3_aa: CASSVASQGETQYF
clone_size: -; d_call: TRBD1; j_call: TRBJ2-2; v_call: TRBV5-1; cdr3_nt: TGCGCCAGCAGAAAGGGGACAGGGAACACCGGGGAGCTGTTTTTT; cdr3_aa: CASRKGTGNTGELFF
clone_size: -; d_call: -; j_call: TRBJ2-2; v_call: TRBV24-1; cdr3_nt: TGTGCCACCAGTGGTACCGGGGCTGAGAACACCGGGGAGCTGTTTTTT; cdr3_aa: CATSGTGAENTGELFF
clone_size: -; d_call: -; j_call: TRBJ2-2; v_call: TRBV5-1; cdr3_nt: TGCGCCAGCAAGATGGACAGCCACACCGGGGAGCTGTTTTTT; cdr3_aa: CASKMDSHTGELFF
clone_size: -; d_call: TRBD1; j_call: TRBJ1-2; v_call: TRBV10-3; cdr3_nt: TGTGCCATCAGTGAATACTCAGGGGGCATCGGTGGCTACACCTTC; cdr3_aa: CAISEYSGGIGGYTF
clone_size: few; d_call: TRBD1; j_call: TRBJ1-2; v_call: TRBV29-1; cdr3_nt: TGCAGCGTGTGGACAGGGCCCTATGGCTACACCTTC; cdr3_aa: CSVWTGPYGYTF
clone_size: -; d_call: -; j_call: TRBJ1-2; v_call: TRBV11-2; cdr3_nt: TGTGCCAGCAGCTCCCACAATAATGCCTATGGCTACACCTTC; cdr3_aa: CASSSHNNAYGYTF
clone_size: -; d_call: -; j_call: TRBJ2-2; v_call: TRBV20-1; cdr3_nt: TGCAGTGCTCTCCATGCAGGACGTACATCCACCGGGGAGCTGTTTTTT; cdr3_aa: CSALHAGRTSTGELFF
clone_size: few; d_call: -; j_call: TRBJ1-2; v_call: TRBV20-1; cdr3_nt: TGCAGTGCGAGCTCCGCTAACTATGGCTACACCTTC; cdr3_aa: CSASSANYGYTF
clone_size: -; d_call: -; j_call: TRBJ2-1; v_call: TRBV7-2; cdr3_nt: TGTGCCAGCAGCCGAACGGACTCCTTGCAGTTCTTC; cdr3_aa: CASSRTDSLQFF
clone_size: -; d_call: TRBD2; j_call: TRBJ2-1; v_call: TRBV2; cdr3_nt: TGTGCCACCGTGGCGGGGGATGAGCAGTTCTTC; cdr3_aa: CATVAGDEQFF
clone_size: few; d_call: TRBD1; j_call: TRBJ1-4; v_call: TRBV7-9; cdr3_nt: TGTGCCTCCAGCCGAGGACAGGGCTATGAAAAACTGTTTTTT; cdr3_aa: CASSRGQGYEKLFF
clone_size: many; d_call: -; j_call: TRBJ1-5; v_call: TRBV6-6; cdr3_nt: TGTGCCAGCACCCCGGGACCAAATCAGCCCCAGCATTTT; cdr3_aa: CASTPGPNQPQHF
clone_size: few; d_call: TRBD1; j_call: TRBJ1-2; v_call: TRBV19; cdr3_nt: TGTGCCAGTAGTATACTGGACCCCGGGACAGTTGAATATGGCTACACCTTC; cdr3_aa: CASSILDPGTVEYGYTF
clone_size: -; d_call: -; j_call: TRBJ2-2; v_call: TRBV7-4; cdr3_nt: TGTGCCAGCAGCTTAGGCGGGACCGAGGAGCTGTTTTTT; cdr3_aa: CASSLGGTEELFF